The present TCR beta chain was sequenced within a study of OX40 agonist ivuxolimab in advanced cancers. Trimming stripped 0 bases from V and 6 bases from J, with 14 bases between. This CDR3 spans 15 amino acids. CDR1 and CDR2 from the germline V gene are MNHEY and SMNVEV (reference sequence). Measured with immunoSEQ multiplex PCR; TCRdb has only the in-frame clones, and not every one. The sample carries approximately 87,000 clones, 92% recorded once. The TCR sequence derives from an adult with an advanced solid tumor such as melanoma, head and neck, liver or kidney cancer. This sample comprised CD4+ or CD8+ T cells sorted from blood, obtained in a trial of the OX40 agonist ivuxolimab. The J gene is TRBJ1-1, the V gene TRBV27, with a weak D call TRBD1 (6 bases). The CDR3 bases are TGTGCCAGCAGTTTATCCCCGGGACATCGGGCTGAAGCTTTCTTT. It translates to CASSLSPGHRAEAFF.